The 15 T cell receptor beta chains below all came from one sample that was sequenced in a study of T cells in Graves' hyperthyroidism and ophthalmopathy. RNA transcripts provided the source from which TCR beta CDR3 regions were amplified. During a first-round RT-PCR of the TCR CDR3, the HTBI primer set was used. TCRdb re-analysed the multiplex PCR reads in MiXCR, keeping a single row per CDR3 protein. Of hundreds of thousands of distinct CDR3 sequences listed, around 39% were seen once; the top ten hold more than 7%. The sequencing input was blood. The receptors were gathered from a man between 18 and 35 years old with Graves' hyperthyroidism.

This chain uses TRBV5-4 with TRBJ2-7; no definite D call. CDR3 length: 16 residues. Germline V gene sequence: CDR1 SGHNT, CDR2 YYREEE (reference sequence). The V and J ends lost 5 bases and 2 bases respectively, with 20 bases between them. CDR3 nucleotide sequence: TGTGCCAGCAGTTCTGGCCCGATGGATTCCCCCTACGAGCAGTACTTC. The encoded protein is CASSSGPMDSPYEQYF.

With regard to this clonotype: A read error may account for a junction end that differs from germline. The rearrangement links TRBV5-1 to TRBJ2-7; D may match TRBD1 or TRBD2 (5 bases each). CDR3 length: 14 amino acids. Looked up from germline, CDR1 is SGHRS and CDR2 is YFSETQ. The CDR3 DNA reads TGTGCCAGCAGCACAACGGGACGACCCTACGAGCAGTACTTC. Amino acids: CASSTTGRPYEQYF.

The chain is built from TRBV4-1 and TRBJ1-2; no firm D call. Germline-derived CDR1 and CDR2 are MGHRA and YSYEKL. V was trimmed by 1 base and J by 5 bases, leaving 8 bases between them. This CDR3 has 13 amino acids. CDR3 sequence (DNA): TGCGCCAGCAGCCAAGGGATAATGTATGGCTACACCTTC. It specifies CASSQGIMYGYTF.

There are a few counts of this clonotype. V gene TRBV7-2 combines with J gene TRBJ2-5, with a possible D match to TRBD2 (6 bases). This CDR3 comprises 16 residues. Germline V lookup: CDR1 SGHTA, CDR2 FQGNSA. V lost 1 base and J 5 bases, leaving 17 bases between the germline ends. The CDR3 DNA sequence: TGTGCCAGCAGCTTAGGCTTGACCCCCGGAGGGGAGACCCAGTACTTC. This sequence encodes CASSLGLTPGGETQYF.

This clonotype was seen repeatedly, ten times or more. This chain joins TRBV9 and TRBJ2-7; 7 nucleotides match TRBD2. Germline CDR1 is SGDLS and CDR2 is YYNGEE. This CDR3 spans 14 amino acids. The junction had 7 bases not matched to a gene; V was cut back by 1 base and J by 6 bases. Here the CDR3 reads CASSVWAGAGEQYF. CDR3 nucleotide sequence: TGTGCCAGCAGCGTATGGGCGGGAGCGGGCGAGCAGTACTTC.

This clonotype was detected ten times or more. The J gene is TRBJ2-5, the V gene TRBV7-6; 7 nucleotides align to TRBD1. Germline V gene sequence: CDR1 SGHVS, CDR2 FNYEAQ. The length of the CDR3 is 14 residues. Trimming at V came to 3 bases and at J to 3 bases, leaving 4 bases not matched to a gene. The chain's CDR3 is CASSFTGVKETQYF. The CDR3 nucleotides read TGTGCCAGCAGCTTTACAGGGGTGAAAGAGACCCAGTACTTC.

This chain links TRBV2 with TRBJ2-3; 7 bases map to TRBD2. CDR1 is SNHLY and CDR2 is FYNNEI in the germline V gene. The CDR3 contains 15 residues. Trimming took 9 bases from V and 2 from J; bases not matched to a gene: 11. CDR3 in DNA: TGTGCCAGGCCTACGGCTAGCGGAATCACAGATACGCAGTATTTT. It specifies CARPTASGITDTQYF.

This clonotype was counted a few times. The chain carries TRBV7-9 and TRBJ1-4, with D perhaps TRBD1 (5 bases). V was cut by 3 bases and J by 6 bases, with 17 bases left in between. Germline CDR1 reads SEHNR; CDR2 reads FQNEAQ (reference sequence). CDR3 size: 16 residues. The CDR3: CASSLEQALSYEKLFF. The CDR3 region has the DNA TGTGCCAGCAGCTTGGAACAGGCCCTCTCGTATGAAAAACTGTTTTTT. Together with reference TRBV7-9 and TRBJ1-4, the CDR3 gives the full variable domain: DTGVSQNPRHKITKRGQNVTFRCDPISEHNRLYWYRQTLGQGPEFLTYFQNEAQLEKSRLLSDRFSAERPKGSFSTLEIQRTEQGDSAMYLCASSLEQALSYEKLFFGSGTQLSVL.

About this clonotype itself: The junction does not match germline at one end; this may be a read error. The CDR3 DNA follows: TGCGTCAGCAGCCCGGGAGTTGGTGAGACCCAGTACTTC. Protein sequence: CVSSPGVGETQYF. The rearrangement uses TRBV5-1 and TRBJ2-5; maybe TRBD2 (6 bases). The CDR3 length is 13 residues. Germline V lookup: CDR1 SGHRS, CDR2 YFSETQ.

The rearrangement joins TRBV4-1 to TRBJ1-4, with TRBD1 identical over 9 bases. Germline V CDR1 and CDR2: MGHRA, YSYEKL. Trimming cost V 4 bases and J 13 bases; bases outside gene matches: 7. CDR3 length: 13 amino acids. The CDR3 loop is CASSLPGTGRLFF. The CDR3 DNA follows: TGCGCCAGCAGCCTCCCTGGGACAGGGCGACTGTTTTTT.

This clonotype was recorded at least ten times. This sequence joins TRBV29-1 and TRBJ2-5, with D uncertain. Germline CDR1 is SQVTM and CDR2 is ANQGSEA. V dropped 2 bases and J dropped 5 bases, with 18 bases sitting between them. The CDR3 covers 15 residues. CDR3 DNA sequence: TGCAGCGTTGAATCCCGCGGCGTGGCTAGGGAGACCCAGTACTTC. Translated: CSVESRGVARETQYF.

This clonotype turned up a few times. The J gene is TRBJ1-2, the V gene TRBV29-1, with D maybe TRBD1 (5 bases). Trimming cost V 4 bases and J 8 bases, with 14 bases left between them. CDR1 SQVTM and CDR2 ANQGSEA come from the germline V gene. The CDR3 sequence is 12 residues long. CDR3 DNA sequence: TGCAGCGTTGTCCAGGGTGGCCAAGGCTACACCTTC. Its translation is CSVVQGGQGYTF.

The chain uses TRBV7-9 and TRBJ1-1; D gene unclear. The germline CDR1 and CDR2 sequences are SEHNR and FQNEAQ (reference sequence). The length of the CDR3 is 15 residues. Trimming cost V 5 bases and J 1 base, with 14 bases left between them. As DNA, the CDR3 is TGTGCCAGCAGCACGAGAGCCGGGTCGAACACTGAAGCTTTCTTT. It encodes CASSTRAGSNTEAFF.

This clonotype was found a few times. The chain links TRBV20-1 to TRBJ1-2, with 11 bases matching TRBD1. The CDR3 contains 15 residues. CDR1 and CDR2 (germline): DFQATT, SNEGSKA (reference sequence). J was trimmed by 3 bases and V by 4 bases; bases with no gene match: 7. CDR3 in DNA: TGCAGTGCTAACGGACAGGGGGCGGGCGACTATGGCTACACCTTC. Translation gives CSANGQGAGDYGYTF.

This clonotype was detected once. DNA of the CDR3: TGTGCCAGCAGCTTAGAGTACTCCGAGCAGTACTTC. Its translation is CASSLEYSEQYF. This chain connects TRBV7-8 to TRBJ2-7; unclear D gene. Germline lookup yields CDR1 SGHVS and CDR2 FQNEAQ. The CDR3 is 12 amino acids. V was shortened by 1 base and J by 6 bases, with 7 bases between the two germline ends.